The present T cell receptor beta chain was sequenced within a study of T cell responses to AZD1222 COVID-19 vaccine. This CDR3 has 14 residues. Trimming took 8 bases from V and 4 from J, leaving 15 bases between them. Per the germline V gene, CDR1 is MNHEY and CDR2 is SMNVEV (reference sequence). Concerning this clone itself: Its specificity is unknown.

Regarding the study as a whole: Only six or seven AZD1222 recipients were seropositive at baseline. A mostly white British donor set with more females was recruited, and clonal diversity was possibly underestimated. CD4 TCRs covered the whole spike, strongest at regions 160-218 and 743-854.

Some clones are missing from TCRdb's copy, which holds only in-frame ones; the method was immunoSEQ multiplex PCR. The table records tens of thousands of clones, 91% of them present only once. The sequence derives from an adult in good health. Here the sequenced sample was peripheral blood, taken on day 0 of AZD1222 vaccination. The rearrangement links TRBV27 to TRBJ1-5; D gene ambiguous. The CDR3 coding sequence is TGTGCCAGCGGAAAGATGGTGGGAAATCAGCCCCAGCATTTT. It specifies CASGKMVGNQPQHF.